This T cell receptor beta chain derives from a study of T cells expressing NK-cell markers. Germline values: CDR1 DFQATT, CDR2 SNEGSKA (reference sequence). This CDR3 contains 16 residues. TCRdb reanalyzed the 5' RACE reads and collapses them to one entry per CDR3 protein, without DNA. This table lists approximately 550,000 distinct CDR3 sequences. The sequenced material came from blood T cells: a sorted CD56 or NKG2C T cell subset, CD4+ or CD8+ T cells, or bulk PBMC T cells (not recorded which). The sequence derives from a man aged 18 to 35 in good health. The chain employs TRBV20-1 and TRBJ2-2; TCRdb picks TRBD1, but there is no DNA to check that call. This CDR3 reads CSVGVYSGTHTGELFF.